The 22 T cell receptor beta chains below were found in one sample sequenced in a study of CD8+ T cells in alopecia areata. Following RNA extraction, reverse transcription yielded cDNA that acted as the sequencing template. TCRdb's table, derived via immunoSEQ multiplex PCR, lists solely in-frame clones and lacks some. The table lists over 110,000 clones, approximately 49% of them singletons. Material: CD4+ T cells sorted from blood, obtained at week 0. All receptors come from a human donor with alopecia areata.

The V gene is TRBV20-1, the J gene TRBJ1-2; a weak D match, TRBD1 (5 bases). V lost 5 bases to trimming and J lost 7 bases, with 11 bases between them. The CDR3 is 11 residues long. The germline CDR1 and CDR2 sequences are DFQATT and SNEGSKA (reference sequence). In DNA, the CDR3 is TGCAGTGCTCGGGGGACTTTTGGCTACACCTTC. This sequence encodes CSARGTFGYTF.

This chain uses TRBV5-6 with TRBJ1-2; no firm D call. Germline V gene data show CDR1 as SGHDT and CDR2 as YYEEEE. The V gene lost 4 bases and the J gene lost 4 bases, with 14 bases spanning the gap. This CDR3 spans 14 amino acids. CDR3 residues: CASSPTPFGYGYTF. CDR3 DNA: TGTGCCAGCAGCCCAACCCCTTTTGGCTATGGCTACACCTTC. The whole variable domain, filled in from reference TRBV5-6 and TRBJ1-2, reads DAGVTQSPTHLIKTRGQQVTLRCSPKSGHDTVSWYQQALGQGPQFIFQYYEEEERQRGNFPDRFSGHQFPNYSSELNVNALLLGDSALYLCASSPTPFGYGYTFGSGTRLTVV.

This clone was detected only a few times. The chain carries TRBV30 and TRBJ1-2; D gene ambiguous. The CDR3 has 13 amino acids. Trimming left V 5 bases short and J 8 bases short, with 18 bases between. The V gene's germline CDR1 is GTSNPN and CDR2 SVGIG (reference sequence). The DNA of the CDR3 is TGTGCCTGGGGATCCCGGGCCTCCTTGGGCTACACCTTC. This gives the protein CAWGSRASLGYTF. Together with reference TRBV30 and TRBJ1-2, the CDR3 gives the full variable domain: SQTIHQWPATLVQPVGSPLSLECTVEGTSNPNLYWYRQAAGRGLQLLFYSVGIGQISSEVPQNLSASRPQDRQFILSSKKLLLSDSGFYLCAWGSRASLGYTFGSGTRLTVV.

The rearrangement joins TRBV10-3 to TRBJ2-1; D is unclear. V lost 3 bases, J lost 3 bases, and 0 bases lay in between. Germline-derived CDR1 and CDR2 are ENHRY and SYGVKD. The CDR3 length is 11 residues. The CDR3 loop is CAISDYNEQFF. The CDR3 nucleotides read TGTGCCATCAGTGACTACAATGAGCAGTTCTTC.

This chain joins TRBV30 and TRBJ1-2; TRBD1 aligns across 9 bases. Germline assignment: CDR1 GTSNPN and CDR2 SVGIG (reference sequence). V dropped 3 bases and J dropped 7; count of bases not matched to a gene: 9. This CDR3 has 14 residues. CDR3 DNA sequence: TGTGCCTGGAGCGAACCCACAGGGGGCCTTGGCTACACCTTC. Translated, it gives CAWSEPTGGLGYTF.

This clone has only a few counts. J is TRBJ2-7 and V is TRBV29-1; D might be TRBD1 (5 bases). Germline V gives CDR1 SQVTM, CDR2 ANQGSEA. V was trimmed by 4 bases and J by 6 bases, leaving 13 bases between them. This CDR3 has 12 residues. For the CDR3, the DNA is TGCAGCGTTGCTAGGGGTAACAGCGAGCAGTACTTC. It is translated as CSVARGNSEQYF.

This rearrangement joins TRBV5-1 to TRBJ2-2; TRBD2 aligns across 7 bases. Looked up from germline, CDR1 is SGHRS and CDR2 is YFSETQ. The ends lost 1 base at V and 5 bases at J; junction bases unmatched: 11. The length of the CDR3 is 17 residues. Written as DNA, the CDR3 is TGCGCCAGCAGCTTGCTAGCGGCGACGGGGCCTACCGGGGAGCTGTTTTTT. Translating gives CASSLLAATGPTGELFF.

This clone was counted between two and nine times. The CDR3 sequence: CSVDLGRAVTEAFF. The DNA of the CDR3 is TGCAGCGTTGATCTGGGCAGGGCTGTGACTGAAGCTTTCTTT. V usage is TRBV29-1 and J usage is TRBJ1-1; tentative D call: TRBD1 (5 bases). This CDR3 region has 14 residues. The V and J ends lost 3 bases and 5 bases respectively, with 16 bases between them. The germline CDR1 and CDR2 sequences are SQVTM and ANQGSEA.

The gene calls are TRBV7-2 and TRBJ2-3; D gene ambiguous. The CDR3 is made up of 15 amino acids. V lost 1 base, J lost 2 bases, and 10 bases lay in between. CDR1 SGHTA and CDR2 FQGNSA come from the germline V gene. Here the CDR3 DNA reads TGTGCCAGCAGCTTAGTCGGTCATAACACAGATACGCAGTATTTT. Its protein is CASSLVGHNTDTQYF.

The genes are TRBV6-5 and TRBJ2-7, with D possibly matching TRBD2 (5 bases). CDR1 is MNHEY and CDR2 is SVGAGI in the germline V gene. Trimming stripped 4 bases from V and 4 bases from J, with 11 bases between. The CDR3 has 13 residues. For the CDR3, the DNA is TGTGCCAGCAGTTTATTTAGAGGGTACGAGCAGTACTTC. Translation gives CASSLFRGYEQYF.

This rearrangement joins TRBV4-1 to TRBJ1-1, with D maybe TRBD1 (5 bases). Germline CDR1 is MGHRA and CDR2 is YSYEKL. There are 14 residues in the CDR3. The V end was cut by 5 bases, the J end by 4 bases, with 14 bases between. The CDR3: CASSSPGGTTEAFF. In DNA form, the CDR3 reads TGCGCCAGCAGCTCCCCCGGAGGGACCACTGAAGCTTTCTTT.

In nucleotides, the CDR3 is TGTGCCAGCAGTGAGGGATCCGGGACTAGCAAGCAGTTCTTC. This translates into CASSEGSGTSKQFF. This rearrangement joins TRBV25-1 to TRBJ2-1; 9 bases are a match to TRBD2. The CDR3 runs 14 residues. J gave up 11 bases and V 3 bases, and 8 bases lay outside the gene matches. Germline V lookup: CDR1 MGHDK, CDR2 SYGVNS.

Only a few counts were recorded for this clone. The chain combines TRBV29-1 with TRBJ1-2, with unresolved D. The CDR3 is 14 amino acids. The germline CDR1 and CDR2 sequences are SQVTM and ANQGSEA. With 3 bases removed from V and 0 bases from J, the gap between germline ends came to 11 bases. CDR3 region: CSVDPTEANYGYTF. The CDR3 nucleotides read TGCAGCGTTGACCCGACCGAGGCTAACTATGGCTACACCTTC.

This chain joins TRBV28 and TRBJ2-3, with unresolved D. The CDR3 contains 16 residues. In germline, CDR1 is MDHEN, CDR2 SYDVKM. Trimming took off 5 bases at V and 3 bases at J, with 18 bases between the two ends. In nucleotides, the CDR3 is TGTGCCAGCAGTGCAACCATGGCCCCGAGGACAGATACGCAGTATTTT. This codes for CASSATMAPRTDTQYF.

The sample holds a few counts of this clone. The sample carries other DNA sequences with the same CDR3. The chain combines TRBV18 with TRBJ1-1, with D uncertain. The CDR3 has 13 amino acids. The V end was cut by 3 bases, the J end by 5 bases, with 10 bases between. Germline CDR1 KGHSH, CDR2 LQKENI. Here the CDR3 DNA reads TGTGCCAGCTCACCCCTGGGTGGGACTGAAGCTTTCTTT. Translated, it gives CASSPLGGTEAFF.

The chain employs TRBV7-9 and TRBJ2-5; tentative D call: TRBD2 (5 bases). Per germline, CDR1 SEHNR and CDR2 FQNEAQ (reference sequence). The CDR3 has 17 residues. Between the trimmed V and J ends, which lost 0 bases and 8 bases, there was a span of 22 bases. The CDR3 loop reads CASSLAMGVQADGTQYF. DNA of the CDR3: TGTGCCAGCAGCTTAGCGATGGGAGTTCAGGCAGACGGAACCCAGTACTTC.

The rearrangement links TRBV6-5 to TRBJ1-2; 7 nucleotides line up with TRBD1. V was pared by 2 bases and J by 10 bases, with 10 bases of the junction left unmatched. The CDR3 is made up of 14 amino acids. Germline V gives CDR1 MNHEY, CDR2 SVGAGI. The CDR3 is CASSYGMQGVYYTF. DNA of the CDR3: TGTGCCAGCAGTTACGGGATGCAGGGGGTATACTACACCTTC.

The V and J genes are TRBV29-1 and TRBJ2-2, with TRBD2 matching over 7 bases. The junction had 14 bases not matched to a gene; V was cut back by 4 bases and J by 6 bases. This CDR3 is 16 amino acids long. The germline CDR1 and CDR2 sequences are SQVTM and ANQGSEA. CDR3 sequence: CSVVPQGGRGPGELFF. The CDR3 DNA sequence: TGCAGCGTTGTGCCCCAGGGAGGGAGAGGGCCCGGGGAGCTGTTTTTT.

This clone was seen only a few times. V usage is TRBV29-1 and J usage is TRBJ2-5; TRBD1 matches 10 bases. Germline loops: CDR1 SQVTM, CDR2 ANQGSEA. The CDR3 covers 12 residues. With V trimmed by 7 bases and J by 5 bases, 4 bases remained unmatched. The CDR3: CSGQGAQETQYF. In nucleotides, the CDR3 is TGCAGCGGACAGGGGGCACAGGAGACCCAGTACTTC.

CDR3: CATSRDYLASTNTEAFF. In DNA form, the CDR3 reads TGTGCCACCAGCAGAGATTATTTAGCTTCTACGAACACTGAAGCTTTCTTT. The V and J genes are TRBV15 and TRBJ1-1, with unresolved D. The CDR3 extends over 17 amino acids. Trimming removed 0 bases at V and 1 base at J, with 15 bases between. Germline V gene lookup returns CDR1 LNHNV and CDR2 YYDKDF (reference sequence).

The chain links TRBV20-1 to TRBJ1-1; no clear D. CDR1 is DFQATT and CDR2 is SNEGSKA in the germline V gene (reference sequence). Trimming took 5 bases from V and 0 from J, leaving 4 bases between them. The CDR3 runs to 11 residues. Here the CDR3 DNA reads TGCAGTGCTGTCGTGAACACTGAAGCTTTCTTT. Its protein is CSAVVNTEAFF.

This rearrangement joins TRBV30 to TRBJ1-1, with D unresolved. The CDR3 is 16 amino acids. V was cut by 2 bases and J by 0 bases, with 16 bases left in between. Germline V gene data show CDR1 as GTSNPN and CDR2 as SVGIG (reference sequence). This chain's CDR3 is CAWSFLVSNVNTEAFF. CDR3 DNA sequence: TGTGCCTGGAGTTTTCTTGTTTCAAATGTGAACACTGAAGCTTTCTTT. The full variable domain, in which reference TRBV30 and TRBJ1-1 provide the parts outside the CDR3, is SQTIHQWPATLVQPVGSPLSLECTVEGTSNPNLYWYRQAAGRGLQLLFYSVGIGQISSEVPQNLSASRPQDRQFILSSKKLLLSDSGFYLCAWSFLVSNVNTEAFFGQGTRLTVV.